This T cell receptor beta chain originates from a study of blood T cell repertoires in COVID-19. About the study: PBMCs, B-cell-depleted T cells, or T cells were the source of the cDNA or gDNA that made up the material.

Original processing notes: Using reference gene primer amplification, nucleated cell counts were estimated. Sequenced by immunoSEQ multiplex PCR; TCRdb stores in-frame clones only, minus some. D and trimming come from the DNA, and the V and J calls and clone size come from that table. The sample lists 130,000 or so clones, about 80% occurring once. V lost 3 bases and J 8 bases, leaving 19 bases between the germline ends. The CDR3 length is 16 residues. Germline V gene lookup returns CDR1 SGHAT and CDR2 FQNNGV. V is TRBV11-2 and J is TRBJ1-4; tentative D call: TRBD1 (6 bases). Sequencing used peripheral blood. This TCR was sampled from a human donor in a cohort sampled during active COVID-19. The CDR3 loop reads CASSFRVGNRDEKLFF. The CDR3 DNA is TGTGCCAGCAGCTTCAGGGTCGGAAACAGGGACGAAAAACTGTTTTTT.